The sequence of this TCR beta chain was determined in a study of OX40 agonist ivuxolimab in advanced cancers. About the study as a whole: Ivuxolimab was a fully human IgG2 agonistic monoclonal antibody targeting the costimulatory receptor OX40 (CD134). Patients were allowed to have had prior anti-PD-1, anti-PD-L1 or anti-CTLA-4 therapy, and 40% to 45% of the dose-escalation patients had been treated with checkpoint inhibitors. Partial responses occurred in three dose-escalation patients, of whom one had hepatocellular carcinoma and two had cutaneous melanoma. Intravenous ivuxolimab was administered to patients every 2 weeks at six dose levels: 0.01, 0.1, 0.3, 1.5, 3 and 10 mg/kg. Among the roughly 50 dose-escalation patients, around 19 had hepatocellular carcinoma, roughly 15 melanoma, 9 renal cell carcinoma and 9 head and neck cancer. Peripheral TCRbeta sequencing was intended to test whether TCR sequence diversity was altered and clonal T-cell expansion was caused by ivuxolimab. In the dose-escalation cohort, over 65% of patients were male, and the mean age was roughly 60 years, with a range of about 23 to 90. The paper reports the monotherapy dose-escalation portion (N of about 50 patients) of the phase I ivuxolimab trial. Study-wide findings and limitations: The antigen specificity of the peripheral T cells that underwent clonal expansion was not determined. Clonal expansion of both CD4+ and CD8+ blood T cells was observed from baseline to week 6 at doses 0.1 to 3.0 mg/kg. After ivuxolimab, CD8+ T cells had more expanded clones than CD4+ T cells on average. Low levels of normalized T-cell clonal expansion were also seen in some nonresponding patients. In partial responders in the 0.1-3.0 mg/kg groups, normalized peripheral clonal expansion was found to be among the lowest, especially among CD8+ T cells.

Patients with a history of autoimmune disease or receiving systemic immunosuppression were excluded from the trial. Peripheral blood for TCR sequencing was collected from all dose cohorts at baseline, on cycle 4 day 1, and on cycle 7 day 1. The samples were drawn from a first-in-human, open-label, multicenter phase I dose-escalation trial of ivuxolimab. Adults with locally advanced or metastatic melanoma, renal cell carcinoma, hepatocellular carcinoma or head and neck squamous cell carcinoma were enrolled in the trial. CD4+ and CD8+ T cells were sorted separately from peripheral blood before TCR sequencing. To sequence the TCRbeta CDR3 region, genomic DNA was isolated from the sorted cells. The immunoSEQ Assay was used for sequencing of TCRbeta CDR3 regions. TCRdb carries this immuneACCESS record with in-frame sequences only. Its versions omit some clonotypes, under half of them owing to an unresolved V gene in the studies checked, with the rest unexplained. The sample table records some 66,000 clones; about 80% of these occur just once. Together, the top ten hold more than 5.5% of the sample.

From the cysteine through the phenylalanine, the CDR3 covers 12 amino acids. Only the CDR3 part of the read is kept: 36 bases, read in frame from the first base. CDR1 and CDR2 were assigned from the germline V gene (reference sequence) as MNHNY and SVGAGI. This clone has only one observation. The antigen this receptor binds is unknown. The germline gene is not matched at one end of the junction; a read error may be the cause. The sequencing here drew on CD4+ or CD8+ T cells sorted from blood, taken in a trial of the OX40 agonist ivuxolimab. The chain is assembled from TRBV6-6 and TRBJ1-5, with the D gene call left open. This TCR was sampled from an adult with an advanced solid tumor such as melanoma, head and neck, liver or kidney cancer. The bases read TGTGCCAGCAGTTATAGCCATCAGCCCCAGCATTTT. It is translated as CASSYSHQPQHF.